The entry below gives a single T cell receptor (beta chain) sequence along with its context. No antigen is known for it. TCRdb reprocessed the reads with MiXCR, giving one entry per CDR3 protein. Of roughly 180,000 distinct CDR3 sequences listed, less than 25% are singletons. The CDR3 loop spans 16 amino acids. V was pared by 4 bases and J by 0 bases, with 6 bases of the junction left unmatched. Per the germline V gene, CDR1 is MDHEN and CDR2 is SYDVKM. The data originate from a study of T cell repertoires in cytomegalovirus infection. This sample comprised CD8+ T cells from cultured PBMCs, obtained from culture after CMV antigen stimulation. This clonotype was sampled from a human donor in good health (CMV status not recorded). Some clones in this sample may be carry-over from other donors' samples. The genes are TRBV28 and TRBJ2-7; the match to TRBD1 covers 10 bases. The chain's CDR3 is CASSSSWDRGSYEQYF. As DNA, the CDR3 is TGTGCCAGCAGTTCTTCTTGGGACAGGGGCTCCTACGAGCAGTACTTC.